This T cell receptor (beta chain) was sequenced in a study of response to subunit inactivated influenza vaccine. As concerns this clonotype: Its antigen is undetermined.

The germline V and J ends were trimmed by 2 bases and 12 bases, with 13 bases remaining between them. CDR3 length: 12 amino acids. Notes on the study in general: There was a suggestion from the authors that each seasonal influenza vaccination recruits few new T cells.

TCRdb reanalysed the RT-PCR reads using MiXCR and keeps one entry per CDR3 protein. The table shows a few hundred thousand distinct CDR3 sequences, with roughly an eighth occurring only once. This chain joins TRBV12-3 or TRBV12-4 and TRBJ2-5; D is perhaps TRBD1 or TRBD2 (5 bases each). The sequence came from a man aged 45-65 years who received an inactivated influenza vaccine. The input for sequencing was non-naive T cells sorted from PBMCs, taken around 14 days before vaccination. The CDR3 bases are TGTGCCAGCAGTTTATCGGGACCGCCAGAGTACTTC. Translating gives CASSLSGPPEYF.